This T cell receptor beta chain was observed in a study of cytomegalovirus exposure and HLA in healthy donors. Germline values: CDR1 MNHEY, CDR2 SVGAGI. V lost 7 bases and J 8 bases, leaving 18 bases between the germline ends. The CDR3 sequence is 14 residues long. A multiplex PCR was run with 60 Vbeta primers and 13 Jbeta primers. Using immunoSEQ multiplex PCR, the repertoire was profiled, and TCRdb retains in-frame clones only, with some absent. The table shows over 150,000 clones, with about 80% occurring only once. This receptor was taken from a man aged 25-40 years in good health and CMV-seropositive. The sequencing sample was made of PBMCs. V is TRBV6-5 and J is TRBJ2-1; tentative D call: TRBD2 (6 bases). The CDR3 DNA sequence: TGTGCCAGCACCTCGACCCGACTAGGTTATGAGCAGTTCTTC. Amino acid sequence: CASTSTRLGYEQFF.